A selection of T cell receptor beta chains follows, all from one sample in a study of shared T cell receptors in the human thymus. Clones were sequenced by immunoSEQ multiplex PCR, and TCRdb holds only the in-frame ones, with some missing. This sample carries about 660,000 clones, 88% of them seen once, and the ten largest clones take about 0.01%. In addition, the sample was reused for a study of human thymus T cells.

Sequenced material: thymocytes. All receptors come from a boy younger than two with a congenital heart defect. The CDR3 runs from the conserved cysteine through the conserved F or W. Fields, in order: D gene, clone size, J gene, V gene, CDR3 length, CDR3 protein, CDR3 DNA. D genes are given only for firm matches. A clone size is listed for some rows: how often the clone was seen (once, few, many), or a class if it is expanded.

>NA|NA|TRBJ2-2|TRBV5-6|12
CASSLPAGELFF
TGTGCCAGCAGCTTGCCGGCCGGGGAGCTGTTTTTT
>TRBD2|NA|TRBJ2-5|TRBV2|14
CASSRTSGQETQYF
TGTGCCAGCAGCCGGACTAGCGGCCAAGAGACCCAGTACTTC
>NA|NA|TRBJ2-2|TRBV6-1|17
CASSEACRGSNTGELFF
TGTGCCAGCAGTGAAGCGTGTAGGGGGTCGAACACCGGGGAGCTGTTTTTT
>NA|NA|TRBJ1-2|TRBV7-2|16
CASSLARVGGAYGYTF
TGTGCCAGCAGCTTAGCCCGGGTGGGAGGGGCATATGGCTACACCTTC
>TRBD2|NA|TRBJ2-1|TRBV28|15
CASSLSLAVDNEQFF
TGTGCCAGCAGTTTGAGTCTAGCGGTTGACAATGAGCAGTTCTTC
>NA|NA|TRBJ2-7|TRBV27|13
CASGETGTYEQYF
TGTGCCAGCGGCGAGACAGGAACCTACGAGCAGTACTTC
>NA|NA|TRBJ1-5|TRBV27|14
CASSIAGAPQPQHF
TGTGCCAGCAGTATTGCGGGGGCTCCTCAGCCCCAGCATTTT
>TRBD1|NA|TRBJ1-4|TRBV2|14
CASSRGDSSEKLFF
TGTGCCAGCAGTCGTGGGGACAGTTCCGAAAAACTGTTTTTT
>TRBD2|NA|TRBJ2-1|TRBV4-3|15
CASSQGTSGENEQFF
TGCGCCAGCAGCCAAGGGACTAGCGGGGAGAATGAGCAGTTCTTC
>NA|NA|TRBJ2-5|TRBV15|14
CATSRDRGSETQYF
TGTGCCACCAGCAGAGATCGGGGATCAGAGACCCAGTACTTC
>TRBD2|NA|TRBJ2-1|TRBV6-6|15
CASSYGTSGYNEQFF
TGTGCCAGCAGCTACGGGACTAGCGGCTACAATGAGCAGTTCTTC
>TRBD1|once|TRBJ1-1|TRBV27|15
CASSSSGTGVTEAFF
TGTGCCAGCAGTTCCTCCGGGACAGGGGTTACTGAAGCTTTCTTT
>NA|once|TRBJ2-3|TRBV5-4|16
CASSLVPLRGLRGRDF
TGTGCCAGCAGCTTGGTCCCCCTGCGGGGGCTACGGGGAAGGGATTTT
>TRBD1|NA|TRBJ1-5|TRBV19|15
CASSIVDRERQPQHF
TGTGCCAGTAGTATAGTCGACAGGGAGCGACAGCCCCAGCATTTT
>TRBD1|NA|TRBJ1-1|TRBV27|15
CASSSQGGGDTEAFF
TGTGCCAGCAGCTCACAGGGGGGAGGGGACACTGAAGCTTTCTTT
>TRBD1|once|TRBJ1-4|TRBV5-1|15
CASSFGLAGQEKLFF
TGCGCCAGCAGCTTTGGCCTGGCGGGACAGGAAAAACTGTTTTTT
>NA|once|TRBJ2-1|TRBV7-9|16
CASSNPRASEYNEQFF
TGTGCCAGCAGCAATCCCCGGGCTAGCGAATACAATGAGCAGTTCTTC
>NA|NA|TRBJ1-2|TRBV6-4|13
CASSEKGDYGYTF
TGTGCCAGCAGTGAAAAGGGGGACTATGGCTACACCTTC
>TRBD1|NA|TRBJ1-2|TRBV5-4|16
CASSSELRTGDYGYTF
TGTGCCAGCAGCTCGGAACTTAGGACAGGGGACTATGGCTACACCTTC
>NA|NA|TRBJ2-5|TRBV10-2|13
CASRAQGRETQYF
TGCGCCAGCAGGGCACAGGGTAGAGAGACCCAGTACTTC
>TRBD1|NA|TRBJ2-5|TRBV27|15
CASSRQGAGQETQYF
TGTGCCAGCAGTAGACAGGGGGCCGGGCAAGAGACCCAGTACTTC
>TRBD1|NA|TRBJ2-7|TRBV4-3|16
CASSQAVQGASYEQYF
TGCGCCAGCAGCCAAGCTGTCCAGGGGGCGTCCTACGAGCAGTACTTC
>TRBD1|NA|TRBJ2-7|TRBV29-1|11
CSAGQGYEQYF
TGCAGCGCGGGACAGGGGTACGAGCAGTACTTC
>NA|NA|TRBJ1-1|TRBV7-8|15
CASIPGHHGNTEAFF
TGTGCCAGCATACCGGGACACCACGGGAACACTGAAGCTTTCTTT
>NA|NA|TRBJ2-1|TRBV27|12
CASSLSHNEQFF
TGTGCCAGCAGTTTAAGCCACAATGAGCAGTTCTTC
>TRBD2|NA|TRBJ2-7|TRBV5-4|18
CASSSGGRLAGGEYEQYF
TGTGCCAGCAGCTCAGGGGGGCGACTAGCGGGAGGGGAATACGAGCAGTACTTC
>TRBD1|NA|TRBJ1-1|TRBV10-1|15
CASSATDRGDTEAFF
TGCGCCAGCAGTGCGACCGACAGGGGGGACACTGAAGCTTTCTTT
>NA|NA|TRBJ2-1|TRBV7-9|17
CASSLPGREKTYNEQFF
TGTGCCAGCAGCTTACCCGGACGGGAGAAGACCTACAATGAGCAGTTCTTC
>NA|NA|TRBJ2-2|TRBV9|12
CASTSDTGELFF
TGTGCCAGCACGAGCGACACCGGGGAGCTGTTTTTT
>TRBD2|NA|TRBJ2-2|TRBV27|17
CASRLAGGPSSTGELFF
TGTGCCAGCAGATTAGCGGGAGGGCCCTCCAGCACCGGGGAGCTGTTTTTT
>TRBD2|NA|TRBJ2-1|TRBV11-2|18
CASSLARSGTSGSNEQFF
TGTGCCAGCAGCTTAGCCCGTTCCGGGACTAGCGGGAGTAATGAGCAGTTCTTC
>TRBD2|NA|TRBJ2-7|TRBV19|16
CASSISGSSGNYEQYF
TGTGCCAGTAGTATTTCAGGCTCCAGCGGGAATTACGAGCAGTACTTC
>NA|NA|TRBJ1-1|TRBV4-3|13
CASSQDVNTEAFF
TGCGCCAGCAGCCAAGACGTGAACACTGAAGCTTTCTTT
>TRBD1|NA|TRBJ2-2|TRBV27|16
CASKRQGNGKGGELFF
TGTGCCAGCAAACGACAGGGCAACGGGAAGGGCGGGGAGCTGTTTTTT
>TRBD2|NA|TRBJ2-1|TRBV30|16
CAWTELLAGGFHEQFF
TGTGCCTGGACCGAACTTCTAGCGGGAGGGTTCCATGAGCAGTTCTTC
>TRBD2|NA|TRBJ2-2|TRBV7-6|19
CASSDWGASGKLGTGELFF
TGTGCCAGCAGCGACTGGGGGGCTAGCGGGAAGTTGGGCACCGGGGAGCTGTTTTTT
>NA|once|TRBJ1-5|TRBV6-1|15
CASSEFDRNNQPQHF
TGTGCCAGCAGTGAATTCGACAGGAACAATCAGCCCCAGCATTTT
>TRBD2|NA|TRBJ2-7|TRBV28|14
CASSFGRPGGEQYF
TGTGCCAGCAGTTTCGGGAGGCCCGGTGGCGAGCAGTACTTC
>TRBD2|NA|TRBJ2-3|TRBV27|18
CASSPLAGGLVRTDTQYF
TGTGCCAGCAGTCCCCTAGCGGGAGGCTTAGTCCGCACAGATACGCAGTATTTT
>NA|NA|TRBJ1-1|TRBV28|15
CASRPSPTGLPEAFF
TGTGCCAGCAGGCCTTCCCCTACAGGGTTGCCTGAAGCTTTCTTT
>NA|NA|TRBJ2-7|TRBV5-3|14
CARSLGQRSYEQYF
TGTGCCAGAAGCTTGGGACAGAGATCCTACGAGCAGTACTTC
>NA|few|TRBJ2-1|TRBV19|17
CASSTPSRTDSYNEQFF
TGTGCCAGTAGTACACCTAGCAGGACCGACTCCTACAATGAGCAGTTCTTC
>TRBD2|NA|TRBJ2-1|TRBV30|20
CAWSGPLRTGLAGSRNEQFF
TGTGCCTGGAGTGGACCCTTGAGGACGGGACTAGCGGGATCCCGGAATGAGCAGTTCTTC
>TRBD2|once|TRBJ2-6|TRBV7-8|19
CASSYTGLAGSSGANVLTF
TGTGCCAGCAGCTATACGGGGCTAGCGGGAAGCTCTGGGGCCAACGTCCTGACTTTC
>NA|NA|TRBJ2-5|TRBV5-1|13
CASSNRRGETQYF
TGCGCCAGCAGCAACCGAAGGGGAGAGACCCAGTACTTC
>TRBD2|NA|TRBJ2-1|TRBV5-4|15
CASSFSGRSINEQFF
TGTGCCAGCAGTTTTAGCGGGAGGTCGATCAATGAGCAGTTCTTC
>NA|NA|TRBJ2-7|TRBV6-5|14
CASSYSGLLYEQYF
TGTGCCAGCAGTTACTCGGGACTGCTCTACGAGCAGTACTTC
>NA|NA|TRBJ2-1|TRBV4-2|13
CASTAGPYNEQFF
TGTGCCAGCACCGCGGGGCCTTACAATGAGCAGTTCTTC
>NA|NA|TRBJ2-5|TRBV27|17
CASRNSSKKLLQETQYF
TGTGCCAGCAGAAACTCCTCCAAGAAACTACTACAAGAGACCCAGTACTTC
>NA|NA|TRBJ2-3|TRBV30|12
CAWSVREDTQYF
TGTGCCTGGAGTGTTCGGGAGGATACGCAGTATTTT
>NA|NA|TRBJ2-7|TRBV21-1|14
CASYQGTVSYEQYF
TGTGCCAGCTACCAGGGGACGGTCTCCTACGAGCAGTACTTC
>NA|NA|TRBJ2-7|TRBV10-2|15
CASTPHISPTYEQYF
TGCGCCAGCACCCCTCACATTTCCCCCACCTACGAGCAGTACTTC
>NA|NA|TRBJ2-5|TRBV7-2|15
CASSSKAGRGETQYF
TGTGCCAGCAGCTCGAAAGCGGGCCGGGGGGAGACCCAGTACTTC
>NA|NA|TRBJ1-1|TRBV6-6|16
CASSYSGGPGNTEAFF
TGTGCCAGCAGTTACTCGGGGGGGCCGGGGAACACTGAAGCTTTCTTT
>TRBD2|NA|TRBJ2-1|TRBV29-1|15
CSVGSSGRAANEQFF
TGCAGCGTCGGGTCTAGCGGGAGGGCCGCAAATGAGCAGTTCTTC
>TRBD2|NA|TRBJ2-2|TRBV14|16
CASRTSGTRNTGELFF
TGTGCCAGCAGGACTAGCGGGACTCGGAACACCGGGGAGCTGTTTTTT
>TRBD1|once|TRBJ2-7|TRBV4-1|16
CASSQGGSGGPYEQYF
TGCGCCAGCAGCCAAGGGGGGTCAGGGGGCCCCTACGAGCAGTACTTC